The sequence of this TCR beta chain was determined in a study of T cells in Graves' hyperthyroidism and ophthalmopathy. The CDR3 length is 16 residues. V lost 7 bases, J lost 3 bases, and 19 bases lay in between. Germline CDR1 and CDR2: LNHDA and SQIVND (reference sequence). The investigators amplified TCR beta CDR3 regions from RNA transcripts. A set of HTBI primers served as the primers for a first-round RT-PCR of the TCR CDR3. TCRdb processed the multiplex PCR reads anew with MiXCR; each CDR3 protein has one entry. The sample has about 180,000 distinct CDR3 sequences, about a sixth seen once. The sample consisted of blood. The chain couples TRBV19 to TRBJ1-5, with D perhaps TRBD1 (6 bases). The clonotype originates from a woman aged 45-59 years with Graves' hyperthyroidism. The CDR3 nucleotides read TGTGCCAGTACCGAACAAGCGGGACATTACAATCAGCCCCAGCATTTT. Translation gives CASTEQAGHYNQPQHF.